This section outlines one T cell receptor beta chain sequence together with its context. Its antigen is not yet known. No per-base quality is available; no much larger clone lies one base away. This entry is derived from a study of beta chain features in type 1 diabetes (dated 2018 in TCRdb). In the study overall: Mean age, gender distribution, total cell number and subset yield were not different between patients and healthy donors. Across all samples, 107,917,701 sorted cells were examined, and cell number per subset correlated strongly with RNA yield. In the study, TCRB repertoires of sorted circulating CD4+ T cell subsets from recently diagnosed type 1 diabetes patients were compared with those of matched healthy donors. Whereas all 30 or so donors provided naive and central memory subsets, regulatory and stem cell-like memory subsets were isolated from just 8 patients and about 8 healthy donors.

The entire isolated RNA was reverse transcribed using the High Capacity cDNA Reverse Transcription Kit, and thus expressed TCRB transcripts were sequenced. Deep immunoSEQ sequencing was performed on naive, central memory and regulatory T cell samples, with an average of roughly 3.5 million total reads per sample. Sorted cells were lysed in RLT buffer and RNA was extracted with DNase-treated RNeasy Micro or Mini kits, depending on cell number. To prevent cross-contamination, every cell subset was processed on its own, while patient and healthy donor samples were processed together. The immunoSEQ multiplex PCR was used to amplify TCRB sequences from cDNA, generating 87-bp fragments that spanned the CDR3 region. Sequencing of the amplicons was done on the Illumina HiSeq platform. In the authors' own workflow: Synthetic template baselines were used to correct PCR bias computationally, reads within Hamming distance 2 were collapsed, and singletons that could not be merged were discarded. Reads were aligned against IMGT to assign V, D and J genes, CDR3 length and insertions or deletions at six rearrangement sites. Within each subset, clonotype counts were normalized to the number of sorted cells before true diversity and Gini coefficients were calculated with the tcR R package. Repertoire sharing was quantified using the overlap coefficient calculated on TCRB nucleotide sequences. As a proxy for the pre-selection repertoire, out-of-frame TCRB sequences from naive cells were analyzed. As stored in TCRdb, this immuneACCESS dataset retains in-frame rearrangements with V and J assigned. A fraction of the clones does not appear; measured against another copy, unresolved V genes explain less than half of the discrepancy, and the remainder lacks a known reason. V, J and clone size reflect that table, while D and trimming were determined from the DNA. The sample records approximately 600,000 clones, approximately 13% of which are singletons. In total, the top ten clones hold around 0.12% of the sample.

From cysteine to phenylalanine, the CDR3 is 17 amino acids long. Only CDR3 DNA remains: 51 bases, in frame from the first base. The germline V gene encodes CDR1 LGHNA and CDR2 YSLEER. V and J are trimmed by 3 bases and 0 bases, and the gene matches miss 4 bases of the junction. Each donor gave one peripheral blood draw, averaging roughly 100 mL, which was collected into heparinised tubes. Naive, central memory, regulatory and stem cell-like memory CD4+ T cells were sorted on a BD FACSAria II using a panel including CD45RO, CCR7, CD25, CD127, CD95 and CD27. A purity above 98% was achieved for all sorted populations. PBMCs were separated immediately by Lymphoprep density gradient centrifugation and were stained directly, without being cultured. Samples were stained and sorted in pairs, with one healthy donor and one patient per experiment, so that batch effects were minimized. Broad study findings and their caveats: Because the HLA sub-analyses included only small numbers of individuals, any influence of HLA type on TCRB rearrangement was left unresolved. Because cDNA was sequenced instead of genomic DNA, highly expressing activated cells could be over-represented, though the groups showed no difference in activation or CD3 levels. Fewer insertions and more nucleotide deletions at VDJ recombination sites were observed in patients with type 1 diabetes, implying thymic rearrangement abnormalities. Shorter templates might have been favored by PCR, but patient and control samples were amplified and corrected together, so both groups would have been affected equally by any skew. Naive, central memory and regulatory TCRB repertoires appeared to be more similar among patients than among healthy donors. A moderate but significant shortening of TCRB CDR3 length was observed in type 1 diabetes patients in all four CD4+ subsets.

Here the chain combines TRBV4-3 and TRBJ2-6; 8 junctional bases match TRBD1. The sequenced material came from naive CD4+ T cells from blood. The cell subset or site tag for this specimen amounts to: true naive CD4+ T cells. The clonotype comes from a young man with type 1 diabetes. Read as DNA, the sequence is TGCGCCAGCAGCCACGGACAGGGCCCCTCTGGGGCCAACGTCCTGACTTTC. This translates into CASSHGQGPSGANVLTF.